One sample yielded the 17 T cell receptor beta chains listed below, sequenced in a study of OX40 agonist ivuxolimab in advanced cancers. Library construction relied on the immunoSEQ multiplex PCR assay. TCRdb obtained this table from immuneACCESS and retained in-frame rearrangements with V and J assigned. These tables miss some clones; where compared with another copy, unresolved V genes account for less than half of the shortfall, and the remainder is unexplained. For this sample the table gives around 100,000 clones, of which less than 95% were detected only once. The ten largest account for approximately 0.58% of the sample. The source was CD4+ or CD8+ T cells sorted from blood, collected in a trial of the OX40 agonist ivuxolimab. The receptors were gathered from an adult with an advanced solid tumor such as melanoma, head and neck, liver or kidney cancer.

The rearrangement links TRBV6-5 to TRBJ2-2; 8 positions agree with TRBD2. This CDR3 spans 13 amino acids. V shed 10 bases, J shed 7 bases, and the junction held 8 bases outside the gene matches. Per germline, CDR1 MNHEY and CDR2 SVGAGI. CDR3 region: CAISGDVYGELFF. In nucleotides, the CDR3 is TGTGCCATTAGCGGGGACGTCTACGGGGAGCTGTTTTTT.

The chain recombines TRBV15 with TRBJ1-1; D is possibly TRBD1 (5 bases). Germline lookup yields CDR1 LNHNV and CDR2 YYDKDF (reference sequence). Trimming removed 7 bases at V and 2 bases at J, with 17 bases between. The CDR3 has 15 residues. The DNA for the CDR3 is TGTGCCACCACCGCCCTCGGGGGACCCAACACTGAAGCTTTCTTT. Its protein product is CATTALGGPNTEAFF. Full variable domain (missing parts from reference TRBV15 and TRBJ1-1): DAMVIQNPRYQVTQFGKPVTLSCSQTLNHNVMYWYQQKSSQAPKLLFHYYDKDFNNEADTPDNFQSRRPNTSFCFLDIRSPGLGDTAMYLCATTALGGPNTEAFFGQGTRLTVV.

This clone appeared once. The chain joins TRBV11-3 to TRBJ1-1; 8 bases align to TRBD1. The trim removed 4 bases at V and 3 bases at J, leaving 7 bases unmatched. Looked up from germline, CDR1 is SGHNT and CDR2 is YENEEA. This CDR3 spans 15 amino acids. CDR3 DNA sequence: TGTGCCAGCAGCTCCCGGACAGGGAAGGACACTGAAGCTTTCTTT. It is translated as CASSSRTGKDTEAFF. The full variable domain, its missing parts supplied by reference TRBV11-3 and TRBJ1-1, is EAGVVQSPRYKIIEKKQPVAFWCNPISGHNTLYWYLQNLGQGPELLIRYENEEAVDDSQLPKDRFSAERLKGVDSTLKIQPAELGDSAVYLCASSSRTGKDTEAFFGQGTRLTVV.

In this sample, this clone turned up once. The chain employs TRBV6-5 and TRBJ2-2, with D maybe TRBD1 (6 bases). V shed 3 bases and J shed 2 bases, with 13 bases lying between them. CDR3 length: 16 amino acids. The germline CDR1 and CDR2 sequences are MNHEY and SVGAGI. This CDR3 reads CASSYSGTPNTGELFF. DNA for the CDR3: TGTGCCAGCAGTTATTCCGGGACACCAAACACCGGGGAGCTGTTTTTT.

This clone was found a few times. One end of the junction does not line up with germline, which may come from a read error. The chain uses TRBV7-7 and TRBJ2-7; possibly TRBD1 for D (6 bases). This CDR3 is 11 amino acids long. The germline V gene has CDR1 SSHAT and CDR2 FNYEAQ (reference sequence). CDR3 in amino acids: CASSRDTEQYF. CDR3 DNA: TGTGCTAGCAGCCGGGACACTGAGCAGTACTTC.

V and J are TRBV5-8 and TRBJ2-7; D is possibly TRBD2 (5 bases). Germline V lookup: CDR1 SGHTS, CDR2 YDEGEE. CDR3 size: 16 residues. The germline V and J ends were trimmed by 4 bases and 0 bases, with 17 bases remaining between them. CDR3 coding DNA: TGTGCCAGCAGCCCGGGCCGGCGTGGAGGCTCCTACGAGCAGTACTTC. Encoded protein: CASSPGRRGGSYEQYF.

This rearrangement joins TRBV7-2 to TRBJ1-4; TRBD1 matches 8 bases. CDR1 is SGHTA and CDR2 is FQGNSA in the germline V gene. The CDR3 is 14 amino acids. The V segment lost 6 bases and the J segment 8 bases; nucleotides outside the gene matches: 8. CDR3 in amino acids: CASRKGQGREKLFF. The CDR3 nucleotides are TGTGCCAGCAGAAAAGGACAGGGTCGCGAAAAACTGTTTTTT.

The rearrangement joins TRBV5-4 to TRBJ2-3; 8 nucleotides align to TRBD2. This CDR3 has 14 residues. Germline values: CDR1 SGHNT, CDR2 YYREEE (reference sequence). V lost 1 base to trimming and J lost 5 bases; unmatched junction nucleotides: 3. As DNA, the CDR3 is TGTGCCAGCAGCTTGAACGGGAGGGGAGATACGCAGTATTTT. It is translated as CASSLNGRGDTQYF.

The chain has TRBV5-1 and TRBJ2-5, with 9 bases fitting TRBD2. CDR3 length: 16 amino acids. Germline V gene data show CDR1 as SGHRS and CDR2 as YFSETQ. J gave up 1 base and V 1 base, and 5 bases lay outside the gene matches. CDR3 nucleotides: TGCGCCAGCAGCTTGAGCCCAGCGGGGGGCCAAGAGACCCAGTACTTC. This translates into CASSLSPAGGQETQYF.

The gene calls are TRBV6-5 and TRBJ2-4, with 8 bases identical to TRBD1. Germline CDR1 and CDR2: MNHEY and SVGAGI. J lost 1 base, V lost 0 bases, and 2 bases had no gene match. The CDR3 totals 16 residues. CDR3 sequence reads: CASSYSRQGAKNIQYF. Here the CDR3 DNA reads TGTGCCAGCAGTTACTCCAGACAGGGGGCCAAAAACATTCAGTACTTC.

DNA of the CDR3: TGTGCCAGCAGCGTAGGGATGGAGACCCAGTACTTC. Translating gives CASSVGMETQYF. The chain is built from TRBV9 and TRBJ2-5; D not certain. Trimming pared 0 bases from V and 5 bases from J, leaving 5 bases between. The CDR3 is made up of 12 amino acids. CDR1 is SGDLS and CDR2 is YYNGEE in the germline V gene.

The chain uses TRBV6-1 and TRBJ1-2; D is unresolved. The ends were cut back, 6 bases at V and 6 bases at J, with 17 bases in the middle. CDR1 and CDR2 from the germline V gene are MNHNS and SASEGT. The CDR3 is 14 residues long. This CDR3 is CASSPTTTSNGYTF. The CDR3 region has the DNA TGTGCCAGCAGCCCTACTACGACATCTAATGGCTACACCTTC.

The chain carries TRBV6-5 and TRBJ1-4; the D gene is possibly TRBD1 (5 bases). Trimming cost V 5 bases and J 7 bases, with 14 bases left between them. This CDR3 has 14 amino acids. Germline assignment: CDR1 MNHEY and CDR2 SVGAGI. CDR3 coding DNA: TGTGCCAGCAGTGACAGACACGAGGGTGAAAAACTGTTTTTT. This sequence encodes CASSDRHEGEKLFF.

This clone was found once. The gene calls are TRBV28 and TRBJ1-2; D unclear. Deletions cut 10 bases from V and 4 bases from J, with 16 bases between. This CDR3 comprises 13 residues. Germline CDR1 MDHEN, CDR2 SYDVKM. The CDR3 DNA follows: TGTGCCATCCAAATGGGCACCAGCTATGGCTACACCTTC. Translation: CAIQMGTSYGYTF.

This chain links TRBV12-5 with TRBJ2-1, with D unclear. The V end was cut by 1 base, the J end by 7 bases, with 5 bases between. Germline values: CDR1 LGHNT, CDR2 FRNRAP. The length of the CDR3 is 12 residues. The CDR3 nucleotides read TGTGCTAGTGGTTTGGCAAGAAATGAGCAGTTCTTC. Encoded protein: CASGLARNEQFF.

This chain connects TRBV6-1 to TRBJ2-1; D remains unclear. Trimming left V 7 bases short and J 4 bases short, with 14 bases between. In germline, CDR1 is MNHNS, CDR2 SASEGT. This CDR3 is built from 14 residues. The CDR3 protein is CASKHLAGYNEQFF. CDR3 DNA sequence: TGTGCCAGCAAACATCTGGCCGGATACAATGAGCAGTTCTTC.

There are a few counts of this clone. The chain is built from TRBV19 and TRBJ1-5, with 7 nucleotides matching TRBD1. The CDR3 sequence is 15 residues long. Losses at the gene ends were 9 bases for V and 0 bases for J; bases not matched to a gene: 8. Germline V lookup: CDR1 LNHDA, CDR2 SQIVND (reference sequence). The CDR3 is CARWARGNSNQPQHF. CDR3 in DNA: TGTGCCAGATGGGCCAGGGGGAATAGCAATCAGCCCCAGCATTTT.